This is a list of T cell receptor beta chains from one sample in a study of CD8 T cells in ankylosing spondylitis. TCRdb fed the 5' RACE reads into MiXCR, producing one record per CDR3 protein. The repertoire has about 140,000 distinct CDR3 sequences, roughly 8.3% of them found once; the top ten carry approximately 7%. Sequenced material: synovial fluid, either unsorted or a sorted T cell fraction (not recorded which). The receptor set was obtained from a male donor with ankylosing spondylitis. Both conserved end residues are trimmed from each CDR3. The D gene is left open where the match is weak.

v_call d_call cdr3_aa
TRBV19 . ASSIGFEVGTEAF
TRBV11-1 . ASSLGGGSKTQY
TRBV7-6 . ASSLLATPTDTQY
TRBV7-9 TRBD2 ASSAPSGGADTQY
TRBV10-1 TRBD2 ASSPMGRVVNEQY
TRBV4-3 TRBD1 ASAPGTGYEQY
TRBV29-1 . SMTVSGGYT
TRBV5-5 TRBD2 ASSPPNPGLAGFRQY
TRBV7-2 . ASSLVSTAQETQY
TRBV7-2 . ASSLDNSPLH
TRBV5-1 . ASSGIRAHRRETYNEQF
TRBV20-1 TRBD1 SAGDSWDSPLH
TRBV20-1 TRBD2 SARDSTSGNTGELF
TRBV12-3/TRBV12-4 . ASSSRGQETQY
TRBV11-1 . ASSLRGETEAF
TRBV7-2 . ASSLAVGGGGELF
TRBV3-1 . ASSLDEETQY
TRBV29-1 . SVDSRAETQY
TRBV18 . ASSPLSGENSPLH
TRBV19 TRBD1 ASRIGQGYTEAF
TRBV28 TRBD2 ASSLMAGGYNEQF
TRBV6-5 TRBD1 ASRQGNEQF
TRBV4-2 . ASSQDLGTPYGYT
TRBV20-1 TRBD1 SARRRDRAPTGELF
TRBV5-1 TRBD1 ASSLERGQTQY
TRBV20-1 . SALRQPSGETQY
TRBV20-1 TRBD2 SARRTSGTRKNIQY
TRBV7-2 . ASSTNRGKETQY
TRBV5-6 . ASSFRQGKWNTEAF